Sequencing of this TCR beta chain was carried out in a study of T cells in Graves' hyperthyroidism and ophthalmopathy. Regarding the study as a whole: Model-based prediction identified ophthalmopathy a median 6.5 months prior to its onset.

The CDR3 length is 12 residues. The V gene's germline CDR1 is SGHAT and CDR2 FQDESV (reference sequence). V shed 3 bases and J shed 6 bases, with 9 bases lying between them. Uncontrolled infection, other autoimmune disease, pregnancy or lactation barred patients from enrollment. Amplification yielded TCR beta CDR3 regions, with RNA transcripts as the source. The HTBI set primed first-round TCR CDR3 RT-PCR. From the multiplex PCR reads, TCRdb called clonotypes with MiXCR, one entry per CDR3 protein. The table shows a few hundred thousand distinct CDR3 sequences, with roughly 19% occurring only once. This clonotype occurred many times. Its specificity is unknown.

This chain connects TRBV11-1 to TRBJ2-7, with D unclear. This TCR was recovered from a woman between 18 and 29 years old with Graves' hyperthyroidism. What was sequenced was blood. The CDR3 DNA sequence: TGTGCCAGCAGCTTTATGACCGGCGAGCAGTACTTC. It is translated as CASSFMTGEQYF.